Following are 31 T cell receptor beta chains from one sample sequenced in a study of immune cell composition in non-small cell lung cancer. Produced via immunoSEQ multiplex PCR; TCRdb's table is partial and in-frame only. This table holds 2,000 or so clones, roughly 79% found once. Sequencing was done on a sample of lung tumor tissue. These receptors all come from a human donor with non-small cell lung cancer.

The V and J genes are TRBV2 and TRBJ2-2; 8 bases agree with TRBD2. The germline V gene encodes CDR1 SNHLY and CDR2 FYNNEI. The CDR3 spans 15 residues. V dropped 7 bases and J dropped 3; count of bases not matched to a gene: 7. CDR3 sequence (DNA): TGTGCCAGCAAGTGGTCGGGGGGGGACACCGGGGAGCTGTTTTTT. This gives the protein CASKWSGGDTGELFF.

This clone was observed a single time. J is TRBJ2-1 and V is TRBV30; D possibly corresponds to TRBD2 (5 bases). The CDR3 has 12 amino acids. Trimming pared 3 bases from V and 7 bases from J, leaving 10 bases between. Germline V gives CDR1 GTSNPN, CDR2 SVGIG (reference sequence). In DNA, the CDR3 is TGTGCCTGGAGACGGGAAACTAATGAGCAGTTCTTC. This sequence encodes CAWRRETNEQFF.

The chain recombines TRBV2 with TRBJ1-5; D not certain. Trimming stripped 7 bases from V and 6 bases from J, with 19 bases between. CDR3 length equals 15 residues. Germline CDR1 and CDR2: SNHLY and FYNNEI. Here the CDR3 reads CASTVVMGVSQPQHF. In DNA, the CDR3 is TGTGCCAGCACTGTAGTCATGGGAGTCAGTCAGCCCCAGCATTTT.

This rearrangement joins TRBV7-3 to TRBJ2-2; 14 positions match TRBD2. V lost 2 bases and J lost 4; bases outside the gene matches: 9. The CDR3 totals 19 residues. In germline, CDR1 is SGHTA, CDR2 FQGTGA. The CDR3 DNA follows: TGTGCCAGCAGCTTAGTCGCAGGGGGACTAGCGGGAGCCACCGGGGAGCTGTTTTTT. It specifies CASSLVAGGLAGATGELFF.

There are a few counts of this clone. V usage is TRBV28 and J usage is TRBJ1-2; D is possibly TRBD1 (6 bases). The CDR3 has 14 amino acids. Germline V lookup: CDR1 MDHEN, CDR2 SYDVKM. V was clipped by 2 bases and J by 2 bases, with 9 bases between them. The CDR3, as DNA: TGTGCCAGCAGTTTAACCGGGACAAACTATGGCTACACCTTC. This gives the protein CASSLTGTNYGYTF.

The chain recombines TRBV2 with TRBJ2-3; D gene unclear. Germline V CDR1 and CDR2: SNHLY, FYNNEI. The CDR3 sequence is 14 residues long. V was trimmed by 1 base and J by 8 bases, leaving 13 bases between them. This CDR3 reads CASSEVAAMGTQYF. The CDR3, as DNA: TGTGCCAGCAGTGAAGTGGCGGCGATGGGTACGCAGTATTTT.

The chain carries TRBV30 and TRBJ2-3, with 11 bases aligning to TRBD2. V lost 2 bases to trimming and J lost 4 bases; unmatched junction nucleotides: 5. Per germline, CDR1 GTSNPN and CDR2 SVGIG (reference sequence). This CDR3 is 15 amino acids long. CDR3 region: CAWSLTSGIADTQYF. The CDR3 DNA reads TGTGCCTGGAGTCTGACTAGCGGGATTGCAGATACGCAGTATTTT.

This chain links TRBV7-3 with TRBJ2-5, with TRBD1 identical over 7 bases. The CDR3 has 14 amino acids. The germline CDR1 and CDR2 sequences are SGHTA and FQGTGA. After removal of 5 bases from V and 5 bases from J, the junction contained 8 bases not matched to a gene. CDR3 protein: CASSPTRGTETQYF. CDR3 coding DNA: TGTGCCAGCAGCCCAACCAGGGGGACGGAGACCCAGTACTTC.

V usage is TRBV7-2 and J usage is TRBJ2-3, with D uncertain. Germline-derived CDR1 and CDR2 are SGHTA and FQGNSA. The length of the CDR3 is 14 residues. V was shortened by 1 base and J by 5 bases, with 10 bases between the two germline ends. CDR3 sequence reads: CASSLESRRDTQYF. The CDR3 nucleotides read TGTGCCAGCAGCTTAGAGTCTAGGAGAGATACGCAGTATTTT.

The chain couples TRBV9 to TRBJ2-1, with 9 bases aligning to TRBD2. V shed 3 bases and J 6 bases; nucleotides not matched to a gene: 7. Germline V lookup: CDR1 SGDLS, CDR2 YYNGEE. CDR3 length equals 15 residues. CDR3: CASSASGILINEQFF. The CDR3 DNA reads as TGTGCCAGCAGCGCTAGCGGGATCTTGATCAATGAGCAGTTCTTC.

The CDR3 DNA reads TGTGCCAGCAGCTTAATAGCGCCCCAAGAGACCCAGTACTTC. Translation gives CASSLIAPQETQYF. V and J are TRBV7-9 and TRBJ2-5; D might be TRBD2 (5 bases). This CDR3 is 14 amino acids long. Germline CDR1 SEHNR, CDR2 FQNEAQ (reference sequence). The V end was cut by 2 bases, the J end by 1 base, with 8 bases between.

V is TRBV18 and J is TRBJ1-3; D remains unclear. The CDR3 has 15 residues. Germline V gene sequence: CDR1 KGHSH, CDR2 LQKENI. V lost 4 bases to trimming and J lost 2 bases, with 12 bases between them. CDR3 coding DNA: TGTGCCAGCTCACACCGGACGGGGACTGGAAACACCATATATTTT. Translated, it gives CASSHRTGTGNTIYF.

V and J are TRBV19 and TRBJ2-7; 12 bases line up with TRBD1. The CDR3 contains 17 residues. The junction had 9 bases not matched to a gene; V was cut back by 6 bases and J by 0 bases. The germline V gene encodes CDR1 LNHDA and CDR2 SQIVND (reference sequence). In DNA form, the CDR3 reads TGTGCCAGTAGACTAGCCGGGACAGGGGGCGCCTCCTACGAGCAGTACTTC. This sequence encodes CASRLAGTGGASYEQYF.

The chain joins TRBV5-1 to TRBJ2-3; D is undetermined. V was clipped by 1 base and J by 0 bases, with 9 bases between them. This CDR3 contains 15 residues. Per germline, CDR1 SGHRS and CDR2 YFSETQ. CDR3: CASSLQSPSTDTQYF. As DNA, the CDR3 is TGCGCCAGCAGCTTGCAGTCCCCTAGCACAGATACGCAGTATTTT. Looking up the rest from reference TRBV5-1 and TRBJ2-3 gives the full variable domain: KAGVTQTPRYLIKTRGQQVTLSCSPISGHRSVSWYQQTPGQGLQFLFEYFSETQRNKGNFPGRFSGRQFSNSRSEMNVSTLELGDSALYLCASSLQSPSTDTQYFGPGTRLTVL.

V and J are TRBV30 and TRBJ1-1; 7 bases line up with TRBD1. The CDR3 runs to 16 residues. Per the germline V gene, CDR1 is GTSNPN and CDR2 is SVGIG (reference sequence). The V segment lost 1 base and the J segment 0 bases; nucleotides outside the gene matches: 8. For the CDR3, the DNA is TGTGCCTGGAGTGGGACAGGACGGTCCATGAACACTGAAGCTTTCTTT. Encoded protein: CAWSGTGRSMNTEAFF.

The chain has TRBV27 and TRBJ2-7, with 10 bases aligning to TRBD2. The germline CDR1 and CDR2 sequences are MNHEY and SMNVEV (reference sequence). The CDR3 is 14 residues long. J gave up 3 bases and V 5 bases, and 4 bases lay outside the gene matches. The CDR3 region is CASSPRTSGYEQYF. DNA of the CDR3: TGTGCCAGCAGTCCCCGGACTAGCGGCTACGAGCAGTACTTC.

V and J are TRBV6-5 and TRBJ2-1; 12 nucleotides agree with TRBD2. Trimming took 5 bases from V and 4 from J; bases not matched to a gene: 3. Germline-derived CDR1 and CDR2 are MNHEY and SVGAGI. This CDR3 spans 15 amino acids. CDR3 amino acids: CASSTSGRFYNEQFF. CDR3 nucleotides: TGTGCCAGCAGTACTAGCGGGAGGTTTTACAATGAGCAGTTCTTC.

Only one count was recorded for this clone. The chain combines TRBV15 with TRBJ1-5; D remains unclear. Germline lookup yields CDR1 LNHNV and CDR2 YYDKDF (reference sequence). This CDR3 contains 15 residues. Between the trimmed V and J ends, which lost 0 bases and 0 bases, there was a span of 6 bases. CDR3 nucleotides: TGTGCCACCAGCAGAGATCTTTTTAGCAATCAGCCCCAGCATTTT. This translates into CATSRDLFSNQPQHF.

V is TRBV5-4 and J is TRBJ2-3, with 9 positions matching TRBD1. J lost 2 bases, V lost 2 bases, and 3 bases had no gene match. Germline CDR1 and CDR2: SGHNT and YYREEE (reference sequence). This CDR3 has 15 amino acids. In nucleotides, the CDR3 is TGTGCCAGCAGCTTTGGGACAGGGACCACAGATACGCAGTATTTT. This translates into CASSFGTGTTDTQYF.

This chain uses TRBV18 with TRBJ2-3; TRBD2 aligns across 7 bases. This CDR3 spans 13 amino acids. The germline CDR1 and CDR2 sequences are KGHSH and LQKENI. Germline trimming cut 3 bases from V and 4 bases from J; bases unmatched to any gene: 1. In nucleotides, the CDR3 is TGTGCCAGCTCACCGGGAGGGGCAGATACGCAGTATTTT. Amino acids: CASSPGGADTQYF.

The CDR3: CASSLDAGGQPQHF. The CDR3, as DNA: TGTGCCAGCAGCTTAGATGCCGGAGGTCAGCCCCAGCATTTT. The chain links TRBV7-2 to TRBJ1-5; no definite D call. V was cut by 1 base and J by 6 bases, with 10 bases left in between. Per germline, CDR1 SGHTA and CDR2 FQGNSA. The CDR3 consists of 14 residues.

The V call is TRBV5-1, the J call TRBJ2-3; no firm D call. Per the germline V gene, CDR1 is SGHRS and CDR2 is YFSETQ. V lost 0 bases, J lost 0 bases, and 14 bases lay in between. CDR3 length: 17 residues. CDR3 in DNA: TGCGCCAGCAGCTTGGTTTCTTTGCGGTCGAGCACAGATACGCAGTATTTT. The encoded protein is CASSLVSLRSSTDTQYF.

The V and J genes are TRBV7-8 and TRBJ2-2; maybe TRBD1 (5 bases). Germline CDR1 is SGHVS and CDR2 is FQNEAQ. Trimming cost V 5 bases and J 8 bases, with 9 bases left between them. This CDR3 is built from 12 residues. The DNA for the CDR3 is TGTGCCAGCAGCGGTCGGACAGGGGAGCTGTTTTTT. It translates to CASSGRTGELFF.

V and J are TRBV19 and TRBJ2-1; 8 nucleotides line up with TRBD1. The CDR3 totals 16 residues. V shed 3 bases, J shed 3 bases, and the junction held 7 bases outside the gene matches. Germline V gene data show CDR1 as LNHDA and CDR2 as SQIVND (reference sequence). The CDR3 DNA is TGTGCCAGTAGTATGCGACAGGGGTCAAACTACAATGAGCAGTTCTTC. Residues: CASSMRQGSNYNEQFF.

V and J are TRBV30 and TRBJ1-2; 7 bases map to TRBD1. CDR3 size: 12 residues. Looked up from germline, CDR1 is GTSNPN and CDR2 is SVGIG (reference sequence). V shed 5 bases, J shed 4 bases, and the junction held 4 bases outside the gene matches. CDR3 nucleotide sequence: TGTGCCTGGGAGACAGGGCCCTATGGCTACACCTTC. This codes for CAWETGPYGYTF. Looking up the rest from reference TRBV30 and TRBJ1-2 gives the full variable domain: SQTIHQWPATLVQPVGSPLSLECTVEGTSNPNLYWYRQAAGRGLQLLFYSVGIGQISSEVPQNLSASRPQDRQFILSSKKLLLSDSGFYLCAWETGPYGYTFGSGTRLTVV.

The rearrangement joins TRBV7-9 to TRBJ1-5; the D gene is possibly TRBD1 (6 bases). V shed 5 bases and J shed 7 bases, with 12 bases lying between them. The CDR3 is 13 residues long. CDR1 is SEHNR, CDR2 FQNEAQ, per germline (reference sequence). The CDR3 spells CASSDLQGQPQHF. In DNA, the CDR3 is TGTGCCAGCAGCGACCTACAGGGACAGCCCCAGCATTTT.

J is TRBJ1-2 and V is TRBV19; the D gene is possibly TRBD1 (6 bases). Germline lookup yields CDR1 LNHDA and CDR2 SQIVND (reference sequence). Trimming cost V 4 bases and J 0 bases, with 12 bases left between them. CDR3 size: 15 residues. CDR3 in amino acids: CASSTQGRTNYGYTF. The CDR3 region has the DNA TGTGCCAGTAGTACCCAGGGGCGCACTAACTATGGCTACACCTTC. Combining the CDR3 with reference TRBV19 and TRBJ1-2 gives the whole variable domain DGGITQSPKYLFRKEGQNVTLSCEQNLNHDAMYWYRQDPGQGLRLIYYSQIVNDFQKGDIAEGYSVSREKKESFPLTVTSAQKNPTAFYLCASSTQGRTNYGYTFGSGTRLTVV.

The chain links TRBV7-8 to TRBJ2-1; D unclear. This CDR3 region has 14 residues. V dropped 1 base and J dropped 7 bases, with 11 bases sitting between them. In germline, CDR1 is SGHVS, CDR2 FQNEAQ. The CDR3 bases are TGTGCCAGCAGCTTAGTATCTGGAGTTAATGAGCAGTTCTTC. Translated: CASSLVSGVNEQFF.

The chain links TRBV28 to TRBJ2-3, with 10 bases identical to TRBD2. This CDR3 is built from 18 residues. With V trimmed by 4 bases and J by 3 bases, 13 bases remained unmatched. Germline V gene lookup returns CDR1 MDHEN and CDR2 SYDVKM. CDR3 coding DNA: TGTGCCAGCAGTTCGGAGCTTCTAGCGGGAGCCCTAACAGATACGCAGTATTTT. Its translation: CASSSELLAGALTDTQYF.

The chain employs TRBV4-2 and TRBJ2-5, with D tentatively TRBD2 (7 bases). CDR3 length: 15 amino acids. Trimming shortened V by 4 bases and J by 2 bases, and 14 bases separated the two germline ends. Germline V lookup: CDR1 LGHNA, CDR2 YNFKEQ. The CDR3 DNA reads as TGTGCCAGCAGCCTTGGACTAGGGGGGCAAGAGACCCAGTACTTC. Protein: CASSLGLGGQETQYF.

This clone has just a few counts. The chain recombines TRBV30 with TRBJ1-1, with a tentative D call TRBD1 (5 bases). Germline-derived CDR1 and CDR2 are GTSNPN and SVGIG (reference sequence). V was clipped by 6 bases and J by 4 bases, with 21 bases between them. This CDR3 has 15 residues. CDR3 bases: TGTGCCTGCCTTCCGGTACAGGTTATTTTCACTGAAGCTTTCTTT. This encodes CACLPVQVIFTEAFF. The entire variable domain, with the rest obtained from reference TRBV30 and TRBJ1-1, is as follows: SQTIHQWPATLVQPVGSPLSLECTVEGTSNPNLYWYRQAAGRGLQLLFYSVGIGQISSEVPQNLSASRPQDRQFILSSKKLLLSDSGFYLCACLPVQVIFTEAFFGQGTRLTVV.